This passage covers 8 T cell receptor beta chains from one sample sequenced in a study of metastatic and nonmetastatic thyroid tumors. From the PCR reads, TCRdb re-called clones with MiXCR. The data contain 15,000 to 20,000 clones, roughly 21% of them singletons. Each patient came to thyroid surgery without any prior treatment (of any kind). Material for sequencing was adjacent normal tissue. The origin of the receptors is a female donor with papillary thyroid cancer or a benign thyroid nodule (not recorded which). Some clones in this sample may be carry-over from other donors' samples.

This clone was seen repeatedly, ten times or more. This chain uses TRBV9 with TRBJ2-7; tentatively, D is TRBD2 (6 bases). V shed 0 bases and J shed 6 bases, with 19 bases lying between them. Germline V gene data show CDR1 as SGDLS and CDR2 as YYNGEE. The CDR3 runs 16 residues. Here the CDR3 reads CASSVAPTRSAGEQYF. DNA of the CDR3: TGTGCCAGCAGCGTAGCCCCGACTAGGTCGGCAGGCGAGCAGTACTTC.

This clone appeared many times. The chain combines TRBV5-1 with TRBJ2-3; tentative D call: TRBD2 (7 bases). This CDR3 is 16 amino acids long. Germline V gene lookup returns CDR1 SGHRS and CDR2 YFSETQ. V was cut by 3 bases and J by 0 bases, with 14 bases left in between. CDR3 sequence (DNA): TGCGCCAGCAGCTCAGCCAGGGGAGGGAGCACAGATACGCAGTATTTT. Amino acid sequence: CASSSARGGSTDTQYF.

The sample holds many counts of this clone. The gene calls are TRBV7-9 and TRBJ2-3; D not certain. V was pared by 1 base and J by 2 bases, with 1 base between. The germline V gene encodes CDR1 SEHNR and CDR2 FQNEAQ (reference sequence). The CDR3 covers 12 residues. This CDR3 is CASSLDTDTQYF. Written as DNA, the CDR3 is TGTGCCAGCAGCTTAGACACAGATACGCAGTATTTT.

This clone was counted many times. The chain joins TRBV7-8 to TRBJ2-3, with 13 bases lining up with TRBD2. The germline CDR1 and CDR2 sequences are SGHVS and FQNEAQ. Trimming cost V 0 bases and J 6 bases; bases outside gene matches: 3. The CDR3 extends over 16 amino acids. CDR3 coding DNA: TGTGCCAGCAGCTTAGCAAGGACTAGCGGGAGCGATACGCAGTATTTT. It is translated as CASSLARTSGSDTQYF.

The chain is built from TRBV6-4 and TRBJ2-1, with D unclear. The CDR3 contains 13 residues. With 3 bases removed from V and 6 bases from J, the gap between germline ends came to 9 bases. Germline V gene lookup returns CDR1 MRHNA and CDR2 SNTAGT. DNA for the CDR3: TGTGCCAGCAGTGATGGCTCTTCCAATGAGCAGTTCTTC. Translating gives CASSDGSSNEQFF.

A remark on this clone: The junction and the germline gene differ at one end; a read error may be behind it. The V and J genes are TRBV6-6 and TRBJ2-1; D is unresolved. This CDR3 is 16 amino acids long. Germline V gene lookup returns CDR1 MNHNY and CDR2 SVGAGI (reference sequence). CDR3 nucleotides: TGTGCCAACAGTTACTTCTCAGAGGTCTCCTACAATGAGCAGTTCTTC. The encoded protein is CANSYFSEVSYNEQFF.

The chain is built from TRBV7-8 and TRBJ1-2; TRBD1 matches 8 bases. V was clipped by 4 bases and J by 14 bases; unmatched bases: 15. CDR1 SGHVS and CDR2 FQNEAQ come from the germline V gene. The CDR3 runs to 14 residues. The DNA of the CDR3 is TGTGCCAGCAGCTCATCGCTAACAGGGGGAATTCTGACCTTC. Amino acid sequence: CASSSSLTGGILTF.

The chain joins TRBV19 to TRBJ2-1; D is possibly TRBD1 or TRBD2 (5 bases each). Trimming took 9 bases from V and 7 from J, leaving 13 bases between them. Germline lookup yields CDR1 LNHDA and CDR2 SQIVND (reference sequence). The CDR3 sequence is 12 residues long. The CDR3 DNA follows: TGTGCCAGCAGAGGGGAGATTAATGAGCAGTTCTTC. Translation gives CASRGEINEQFF.